The clone carrying this TCR beta chain is a singleton in its sample. Its antigen is undetermined. These data belong to a study of shared clonotypes between healthy human individuals. For the study at large: Per donor, three plates held CD4 naive cells, three held CD4 memory, two held CD8 naive and one held CD8 memory.

The CDR3 consists of 11 residues. Germline V gives CDR1 KGHSH, CDR2 LQKENI. V lost 6 bases and J 7 bases, leaving 10 bases between the germline ends. Findings and limits, study-wide: Estimated richness values were generally larger in naive subsets than in memory subsets. A reduction in generation probabilities was seen for non-shared clonotypes relative to those shared by all four donors.

Evenly divided among several immunoSEQ plates was the genomic DNA of each subset. Clones were read by immunoSEQ multiplex PCR, and TCRdb kept only the in-frame ones, dropping some. The sample consists of roughly 1.4 million clones, 97% to 99% of them appearing once. The clonotype was recovered from a man aged 25-40 years in good health. J is TRBJ2-7 and V is TRBV18; D uncertain. The sequenced sample consisted of naive CD4+ T cells sorted from blood. The subset: CD45RA+ positively selected. CDR3 amino acids: CASSPAREQYF. DNA of the CDR3: TGTGCCAGCTCCCCCGCGCGGGAGCAGTACTTC.